Each of the 5 T cell receptor beta chains below was sequenced from the same sample in a study of human thymus T cells. Libraries were prepared by immunoSEQ multiplex PCR; TCRdb keeps only in-frame clonotypes and omits some of them. The top ten clones hold about 0.16% of a sample with approximately 46,000 clones, 85% to 95% of them seen once. Sequenced input: blood. These TCRs come from a girl under three years old with a congenital heart defect but otherwise immunologically healthy.

This rearrangement joins TRBV28 to TRBJ1-1, with a weak D call TRBD1 (6 bases). The CDR3 is 14 residues long. Germline lookup yields CDR1 MDHEN and CDR2 SYDVKM. Between the trimmed V and J ends, which lost 3 bases and 1 base, there was a span of 9 bases. CDR3 region: CASSLRRGNTEAFF. In nucleotides, the CDR3 is TGTGCCAGCAGTTTGCGCAGGGGGAACACTGAAGCTTTCTTT. Variable domain in full (rest from reference TRBV28 and TRBJ1-1): DVKVTQSSRYLVKRTGEKVFLECVQDMDHENMFWYRQDPGLGLRLIYFSYDVKMKEKGDIPEGYSVSREKKERFSLILESASTNQTSMYLCASSLRRGNTEAFFGQGTRLTVV.

The J gene is TRBJ1-2, the V gene TRBV30; TRBD1 is a possible D gene (6 bases). The length of the CDR3 is 13 residues. The V gene lost 2 bases and the J gene lost 4 bases, with 11 bases spanning the gap. Germline-derived CDR1 and CDR2 are GTSNPN and SVGIG (reference sequence). CDR3 sequence (DNA): TGTGCCTGGAGTCCACAGGGACCCTATGGCTACACCTTC. Protein: CAWSPQGPYGYTF.

The V call is TRBV5-1, the J call TRBJ1-1; 8 bases line up with TRBD1. This CDR3 has 15 residues. Germline loops: CDR1 SGHRS, CDR2 YFSETQ. V lost 1 base to trimming and J lost 0 bases; unmatched junction nucleotides: 2. As DNA, the CDR3 is TGCGCCAGCAGCTTGACAGGGGGGGTGAACACTGAAGCTTTCTTT. It translates to CASSLTGGVNTEAFF.

This chain connects TRBV30 to TRBJ1-2; D is unresolved. The germline V and J ends were trimmed by 4 bases and 0 bases, with 9 bases remaining between them. The CDR3 runs to 13 residues. CDR1 and CDR2 (germline): GTSNPN, SVGIG (reference sequence). The DNA for the CDR3 is TGTGCCTGGATACACAAAACTAACTATGGCTACACCTTC. This translates into CAWIHKTNYGYTF.

This chain joins TRBV18 and TRBJ2-3, with D perhaps matching TRBD1 (6 bases). Trimming removed 6 bases from V and 0 bases from J, with 19 bases in between. The CDR3 loop spans 17 amino acids. Germline loops: CDR1 KGHSH, CDR2 LQKENI. CDR3 DNA sequence: TGTGCCAGCTCGCAGACTCCGGGACACCCAAGCACAGATACGCAGTATTTT. As protein: CASSQTPGHPSTDTQYF.